The clone carrying this T cell receptor (beta chain) was counted a few times. Using immunoSEQ multiplex PCR, the repertoire was profiled, and TCRdb retains in-frame clones only, with some absent. The sample includes approximately 14,000 clones, 55% to 70% of them seen just once. Documented treatment: treatment-naive control, cytoreductive nephrectomy. This sample stems from a study of radiation and T cells in renal cell carcinoma. V was shortened by 2 bases and J by 3 bases, with 10 bases between the two germline ends. Germline V gives CDR1 SNHLY, CDR2 FYNNEI. The CDR3 has 14 amino acids. The sequencing used tumor tissue, collected from a patient whose treatment was nephrectomy without radiotherapy. The receptor was isolated from a man in his fifties or sixties with renal cell carcinoma. The chain carries TRBV2 and TRBJ1-2; D is perhaps TRBD1 (5 bases). The CDR3 nucleotides are TGTGCCAGCAGTGAACAGGGCGGGGACTATGGCTACACCTTC. This encodes CASSEQGGDYGYTF.